Listed below are T cell receptor beta chains from one sample, sequenced in a study of vaccination and CD4 T cells after COVID-19. MiXCR, applied by TCRdb to the PCR reads, yields one record per CDR3 protein. The data show fewer than 9,000 distinct CDR3 sequences, 50% to 65% seen once. These receptors' targets are unknown. The sequencing input was CD4+ T cells from blood, cultured in vitro. All receptors come from a human donor in good health. Each CDR3 is given with its conserved first and last residue. D genes are given only for firm matches. Clone size is stated in some rows and not others, as once, few, many or a class when expanded.

J gene: TRBJ1-2
V gene: TRBV6-4
D gene: TRBD1
clone size: -
CDR3 protein: CASSREQGARYGYTF
CDR3 DNA: TGTGCCAGCAGTCGCGAACAGGGGGCGCGTTATGGCTACACCTTC

J gene: TRBJ1-5
V gene: TRBV30
D gene: -
clone size: -
CDR3 protein: CAWSEGLDQPQHF
CDR3 DNA: TGTGCCTGGAGTGAAGGGTTGGATCAGCCCCAGCATTTT

J gene: TRBJ2-3
V gene: TRBV20-1
D gene: -
clone size: -
CDR3 protein: CSARGGADTQYF
CDR3 DNA: TGCAGTGCTAGAGGCGGAGCAGATACGCAGTATTTT

J gene: TRBJ1-5
V gene: TRBV28
D gene: TRBD1
clone size: -
CDR3 protein: CASRAQGSRGNQPQHF
CDR3 DNA: TGTGCCAGCAGAGCACAGGGGTCGCGGGGCAATCAGCCCCAGCATTTT

J gene: TRBJ2-3
V gene: TRBV10-3
D gene: TRBD1
clone size: -
CDR3 protein: CAIRQGVTDTQYF
CDR3 DNA: TGTGCCATTCGACAGGGCGTGACAGATACGCAGTATTTT

J gene: TRBJ2-5
V gene: TRBV4-3
D gene: TRBD2
clone size: -
CDR3 protein: CASSLSERGATQYF
CDR3 DNA: TGCGCCAGCAGCCTTTCCGAGCGGGGGGCAACCCAGTACTTC

J gene: TRBJ2-5
V gene: TRBV12-5
D gene: TRBD1
clone size: -
CDR3 protein: CASGSTPGQDIKETQYF
CDR3 DNA: TGTGCTAGTGGTTCCACGCCGGGACAGGATATTAAGGAGACCCAGTACTTC

J gene: TRBJ2-3
V gene: TRBV27
D gene: -
clone size: -
CDR3 protein: CASSLSIRGTDTQYF
CDR3 DNA: TGTGCCAGCAGTTTATCGATTAGGGGGACAGATACGCAGTATTTT

J gene: TRBJ1-5
V gene: TRBV5-4
D gene: -
clone size: -
CDR3 protein: CASSLAGTPNQPQHF
CDR3 DNA: TGTGCCAGCAGCTTGGCCGGGACGCCGAATCAGCCCCAGCATTTT

J gene: TRBJ1-2
V gene: TRBV4-1
D gene: -
clone size: -
CDR3 protein: CASSQLTLHRGLHGYTF
CDR3 DNA: TGCGCCAGCAGCCAACTGACCCTACACAGAGGGCTTCATGGCTACACCTTC

J gene: TRBJ1-5
V gene: TRBV7-9
D gene: -
clone size: few
CDR3 protein: CASSATARQGRNQPQHF
CDR3 DNA: TGTGCCAGCAGCGCAACCGCGCGCCAGGGCCGCAATCAGCCCCAGCATTTT

J gene: TRBJ1-2
V gene: TRBV30
D gene: -
clone size: -
CDR3 protein: CAWSGWVFGGNYGYTF
CDR3 DNA: TGTGCCTGGAGTGGTTGGGTCTTCGGGGGTAACTATGGCTACACCTTC

J gene: TRBJ2-3
V gene: TRBV2
D gene: -
clone size: few
CDR3 protein: CASSELGVSATDTQYF
CDR3 DNA: TGTGCCAGCAGTGAACTAGGTGTCAGCGCCACAGATACGCAGTATTTT